The rows below give T cell receptor beta chains drawn from one sample of a study of shared clonotypes between healthy human individuals. The protocol was immunoSEQ multiplex PCR, while the TCRdb copy is restricted to in-frame clones and leaves out a portion. The sample yields 2 million to 3 million clones, approximately 92% seen once. The sample comprised naive CD4+ T cells sorted from blood. These receptors all stem from a man aged 18 to 30 in good health. Each CDR3 is given with its conserved first and last residue. A D gene is named only where the DNA matches it firmly. Not all rows give a size; the values are once, few, many and, for expanded clones, a class.

NA | TRBJ1-2 | TRBD1 | TRBV28 | CASSQRGQGDPPYGYTF | TGTGCCAGCAGCCAGCGGGGACAGGGGGATCCACCCTATGGCTACACCTTC
NA | TRBJ1-2 | NA | TRBV6-1 | CASSEALGRGRGYTF | TGTGCCAGCAGTGAAGCGCTTGGACGGGGAAGGGGATACACCTTC
NA | TRBJ1-6 | NA | TRBV30 | CAWAASSYNSPLHF | TGTGCCTGGGCCGCCAGCTCCTATAATTCACCCCTCCACTTT
NA | TRBJ1-5 | NA | TRBV6-1 | CASTSTGQPQHF | TGTGCCAGCACTTCTACAGGGCAGCCCCAGCATTTT
NA | TRBJ2-1 | NA | TRBV13 | CASSLTPGRASYNEQFF | TGTGCCAGCAGCCTGACACCGGGCAGGGCCTCCTACAATGAGCAGTTCTTC
NA | TRBJ1-1 | NA | TRBV5-1 | CASSLAAGNTEAFF | TGCGCCAGCAGCTTGGCTGCGGGGAACACTGAAGCTTTCTTT
NA | TRBJ1-1 | NA | TRBV2 | CASSVGRENTEAFF | TGTGCCAGCAGCGTGGGACGGGAGAACACTGAAGCTTTCTTT
NA | TRBJ2-1 | TRBD2 | TRBV28 | CASTPSAGASYNEQFF | TGTGCCAGCACCCCTTCAGCGGGGGCCTCCTACAATGAGCAGTTCTTC
NA | TRBJ2-7 | TRBD1 | TRBV6-1 | CASSEAGGYSYEQYF | TGTGCCAGCAGTGAGGCAGGGGGCTATTCCTACGAGCAGTACTTC
NA | TRBJ1-4 | TRBD1 | TRBV30 | CAWSATDRVYEKLFF | TGTGCCTGGAGTGCCACGGACAGGGTCTATGAAAAACTGTTTTTT
NA | TRBJ1-2 | NA | TRBV6-1 | CASSEGAAYYGYTF | TGTGCCAGCAGTGAAGGGGCAGCCTACTATGGCTACACCTTC
NA | TRBJ1-6 | NA | TRBV10-2 | CASSDGSYNSPLHF | TGCGCCAGCAGTGACGGTTCGTATAATTCACCCCTCCACTTT
NA | TRBJ2-7 | NA | TRBV28 | CASSLDLYEQYF | TGTGCCAGCAGCCTGGACCTCTACGAGCAGTACTTC
NA | TRBJ1-1 | NA | TRBV5-6 | CASTAAGMNTEAFF | TGTGCCAGCACCGCAGCCGGGATGAACACTGAAGCTTTCTTT
once | TRBJ2-7 | NA | TRBV14 | CASSQLRGGKSEQYF | TGTGCCAGCAGCCAACTTAGGGGGGGGAAGAGCGAGCAGTACTTC
NA | TRBJ1-2 | NA | TRBV18 | CASSPSLGTLYTF | TGTGCCAGCTCACCATCTCTCGGGACCCTCTACACCTTC
NA | TRBJ1-6 | NA | TRBV30 | CAWSAGSPLHF | TGTGCCTGGAGTGCGGGTTCACCCCTCCACTTT
NA | TRBJ2-2 | TRBD2 | TRBV7-2 | CASSARGGNTGELFF | TGTGCCAGCAGCGCCCGCGGGGGGAACACCGGGGAGCTGTTTTTT
NA | TRBJ2-6 | NA | TRBV6-5 | CASSDGSGANVLTF | TGTGCCAGCAGCGATGGGTCTGGGGCCAACGTCCTGACTTTC
NA | TRBJ2-7 | TRBD1 | TRBV7-8 | CASSPDRIPTYEQYF | TGTGCCAGCAGCCCGGACAGGATACCCACCTACGAGCAGTACTTC
NA | TRBJ2-3 | NA | TRBV5-1 | CASSRTDTQYF | TGCGCCAGCAGCCGCACAGATACGCAGTATTTT
NA | TRBJ2-5 | NA | TRBV6-5 | CASSRRSGWQETQYF | TGTGCCAGCAGCCGACGGTCAGGGTGGCAAGAGACCCAGTACTTC
NA | TRBJ2-7 | TRBD1 | TRBV7-8 | CASSFPGQGAYEQYF | TGTGCCAGCAGCTTTCCGGGACAGGGGGCATACGAGCAGTACTTC